This T cell receptor (beta chain) was sequenced in a study of cytomegalovirus exposure and HLA in healthy donors. Study outcomes and limitations: A list of roughly 180 TCR beta chains associated with cytomegalovirus was given. By HLA locus, TCR association rates varied in a later analysis, with DRB1 showing the most and HLA-C the fewest. It was likely that a cluster of highly shared sequence variants was a sequencing artifact.

This CDR3 region has 13 residues. V was clipped by 6 bases and J by 2 bases, with 8 bases between them. The germline V gene has CDR1 ENHRY and CDR2 SYGVKD. Concerning this clone: Its antigen is not known.

Healthy bone marrow donors supplied every sample. Primers included in the PCR were 60 Vbeta and 13 Jbeta primers. Repertoires were generated with immunoSEQ multiplex PCR, while TCRdb's copy carries only in-frame clones and drops some. The sample data list 200,000 or so clones. Input material: PBMCs. The rearrangement joins TRBV10-3 to TRBJ2-1; possible D gene TRBD1, 5 bases. This TCR came from a girl aged 2-10 years in good health and CMV-seropositive. CDR3 nucleotide sequence: TGTGCCATCAGGGAACAGGCCTACAATGAGCAGTTCTTC. This encodes CAIREQAYNEQFF.